Listed below are T cell receptor beta chains from one sample, sequenced in a study of shared clonotypes between healthy human individuals. TCRdb's table, derived via immunoSEQ multiplex PCR, lists solely in-frame clones and lacks some. Of 700,000 or so clones listed, roughly 70% are singletons. The sequenced sample consisted of memory CD4+ T cells sorted from blood. Receptor source: a woman in her thirties in good health. CDR3s leave out the opening cysteine and the closing phenylalanine or tryptophan. Fields, in order: D gene, V gene, CDR3 protein. D genes are given only for firm matches.

>TRBD1|TRBV6-1
ASSGELTGVNQPQH
>NA|TRBV7-2
ASSRNALINTEAF
>NA|TRBV28
ASRSGAAAPDTQY
>TRBD1|TRBV7-6
ASSVQGVMNEKLF
>NA|TRBV10-2
ASSELWSGDLGNEQF
>TRBD1|TRBV28
ASSLTGGQGYQQY
>NA|TRBV29-1
SYAEGSNQPQH
>TRBD1|TRBV11-2
ASSPTTGAGNTIY
>NA|TRBV28
ASSPADFSSGNTIY
>TRBD1|TRBV7-9
AAVLRTGSDTQY
>TRBD2|TRBV5-1
ASSLGGGEQY
>NA|TRBV18
ASSPLGDEQF
>NA|TRBV18
ASSPMNGINNEQF
>NA|TRBV27
ASSLSPGFSGNTIY
>TRBD1|TRBV18
ASSPGQGRYDGYT
>TRBD2|TRBV25-1
ASSPGTSGTYEQY
>NA|TRBV28
ASSRGINEQY
>NA|TRBV25-1
ASTSGPGMNTEAF
>NA|TRBV7-2
ASSPHGGPMGNQPQH
>TRBD1|TRBV7-9
ASSPTGATNEKLF
>NA|TRBV28
ASSLYRAGKNEQF
>NA|TRBV6-1
ASNGGDTNQPQH
>TRBD1|TRBV5-1
ASSLGQGPGTDTQY
>NA|TRBV7-9
ASSLDLRGPGYT
>NA|TRBV5-1
ASSPPSGGNGYT
>TRBD2|TRBV9
ASSGSGRARNEQF
>TRBD1|TRBV7-9
ASSSRTGGANEKLF
>NA|TRBV10-3
ATRPPGPPHNEQF
>TRBD2|TRBV5-4
ASSLLTSGRRVDEQF
>NA|TRBV5-1
ASSLGQVGQPQH
>TRBD2|TRBV5-8
ASSSGTGLAGPQETQY
>TRBD1|TRBV9
ASVRGPKPGQGYQETQY
>TRBD2|TRBV5-1
ASSIGTSGVSYEQY
>TRBD2|TRBV2
ASSLGGTY
>NA|TRBV28
ASTLGGGPSETQY
>NA|TRBV15
ATSRDIPYGYT
>TRBD2|TRBV2
AWTGTSAYNEQF
>TRBD2|TRBV6-1
ASRELAGTYEQY
>TRBD1|TRBV11-2
ASSLGPGGNYGYT
>NA|TRBV6-7
ASRAHTDTQY
>NA|TRBV4-1
ASSPNGLPTDTQY
>NA|TRBV5-1
ASSLFPSVDFSGANVLT
>NA|TRBV5-1
ASSPGGLGANVLT
>TRBD2|TRBV19
ASSILGLAGYEQF
>NA|TRBV21-1
ASSPPGGYEQY
>TRBD2|TRBV25-1
ASSEGLAGGWEQF
>NA|TRBV11-2
ASSPGTRGNTIY
>NA|TRBV6-1
ASSEDPSSYNEQF
>NA|TRBV12-1
ASSCTSRSSYEQY
>TRBD1|TRBV19
ASSIRGTGRPGELF
>NA|TRBV7-6
ASSRDTNAEEQY
>NA|TRBV11-2
ASSLGLSNEQF
>TRBD1|TRBV5-4
ASQYPTGGGHSNQPQH
>NA|TRBV18
ASSPSGQNTEAF
>NA|TRBV29-1
SVSYDSGNTEAF
>NA|TRBV28
ASRLLGSSYNEQF
>NA|TRBV28
ASTVGTVTEAF
>TRBD1|TRBV5-1
ASSLGTGTVGYT
>NA|TRBV7-3
ASSLDSNTEAF